Below, one TCR beta chain is given with its context. Its antigen is not known. The repertoire was sequenced with immunoSEQ multiplex PCR; TCRdb's copy has only in-frame clones and lacks some. The sample yields 25,000 to 30,000 clones, roughly 90% seen once. The data belong to a study of T cells in localized non-small cell lung cancer. Overall study findings and caveats: A median 57 of the top 100 tumor clones appeared in adjacent lung.

Between the trimmed V and J ends, which lost 3 bases and 6 bases, there was a span of 10 bases. The CDR3 covers 13 residues. Germline-derived CDR1 and CDR2 are MRHNA and SNTAGT. The receptor comes from a female donor over 55 with stage I lung adenocarcinoma. This sample comprised peripheral blood, obtained before any cancer treatment. The V and J genes are TRBV6-4 and TRBJ2-3, with a weak D call TRBD1 (5 bases). The CDR3 reads CASSERGPDTQYF. CDR3 sequence (DNA): TGTGCCAGCAGTGAAAGGGGCCCGGATACGCAGTATTTT.